This T cell receptor (beta chain) originates from a study of human T cells and chemical hapten exposure. The CDR3 has 14 amino acids. Germline CDR1 reads SGHTA; CDR2 reads FQGNSA. After removal of 5 bases from V and 4 bases from J, the junction contained 6 bases not matched to a gene. Time point reported: pre-sensitization, week 0. Treatment specified: therapeutic diphenylcyclopropenone sensitization with weekly scalp DPC. Ten or more counts support this clonotype. Each cDNA molecule in the library carried unique molecular identifiers. TCRdb analysed the RACE reads with MiXCR anew, one entry per CDR3 protein. The sample lists approximately 41,000 distinct CDR3 sequences, approximately 7.6% occurring once.

The receptor was isolated from a woman aged 45-59 years with alopecia areata. Some clones in this sample may be carry-over from other donors' samples. This sequence joins TRBV7-2 and TRBJ2-3, with 7 bases lining up with TRBD2. Sample: whole blood, taken in connection with sensitization to the hapten diphenylcyclopropenone (DPC). CDR3 in amino acids: CASSQLTSSDTQYF. In DNA form, the CDR3 reads TGTGCCAGCAGCCAACTGACTAGCTCAGATACGCAGTATTTT.